This T cell receptor (beta chain) was retrieved from a study of cytomegalovirus exposure and HLA in healthy donors. Study summary: Among the approximately 400 genotyped donors, 70% to 90% were placed in the Caucasian-associated ancestry cluster.

The CDR3 loop spans 16 amino acids. Unmatched junction bases numbered 10, after V lost 5 bases and J lost 4 bases. Germline V gene data show CDR1 as MDHEN and CDR2 as SYDVKM. PCR employed 60 Vbeta and 13 Jbeta primers. The repertoire was sequenced with immunoSEQ multiplex PCR; TCRdb's copy has only in-frame clones and lacks some. This sample has approximately 100,000 clones, with roughly four fifths found just once. This TCR was sampled from a woman in her forties or fifties in good health and CMV-seropositive. The genes are TRBV28 and TRBJ1-3; 8 bases map to TRBD1. The sample consisted of PBMCs. DNA of the CDR3: TGTGCCAGCAGTCTGTTGCAGGGGGCCGGGGGAAACACCATATATTTT. Translated: CASSLLQGAGGNTIYF.